Listed below are T cell receptor beta chains from one sample, sequenced in a study of T cells in Graves' hyperthyroidism and ophthalmopathy. TCRdb independently ran MiXCR on the multiplex PCR reads; one entry per CDR3 protein. This sample has about 620,000 distinct CDR3 sequences, with about 17% found just once. The source material was blood. Receptors were obtained from a woman between 25 and 40 years old with Graves' hyperthyroidism. Both conserved end residues are part of each CDR3. The D gene is left open where the match is weak.

>TRBD1|TRBJ2-7|TRBV28
CASRTGIYEQYF
>TRBD1|TRBJ2-2|TRBV18
CASSPRQGTNTGELFF
>TRBD2|TRBJ2-3|TRBV7-9
CASSPAGGPRDTQYF
>TRBD2|TRBJ2-4|TRBV3-1
CASSPGGGYIQYF
>.|TRBJ1-2|TRBV18
CASSPRTQGYTF
>TRBD2|TRBJ2-7|TRBV7-2
CASSLVLAGEFYEQYF
>.|TRBJ2-1|TRBV7-9
CASSSVGYEQFF
>.|TRBJ1-1|TRBV19
CATRRGDTEAFF
>.|TRBJ2-7|TRBV29-1
CSVQGQTPHEQYF
>.|TRBJ2-5|TRBV7-2
CASSSRLLETQYF
>.|TRBJ2-1|TRBV6-1
CASSDWSGDNEQFF
>.|TRBJ1-1|TRBV5-1
CASSLEGFGVAFF
>.|TRBJ2-6|TRBV5-1
CASSFSWSSGANVLTF
>.|TRBJ2-5|TRBV11-1
CASSPSGAFQETQYF
>TRBD1|TRBJ2-1|TRBV5-1
CASMGQGAYNEQFF
>.|TRBJ2-2|TRBV7-2
CASSLVGTRDTGELFF
>.|TRBJ2-1|TRBV29-1
CSVERKYNEQFF
>TRBD2|TRBJ2-3|TRBV5-4
CASSSHGGGVGDTQYF
>.|TRBJ1-2|TRBV9
CASSAKTGNYGYTF
>.|TRBJ2-5|TRBV20-1
CSARVPRYQETQYF
>TRBD1|TRBJ2-5|TRBV27
CASSPGTGGVETQYF
>.|TRBJ2-7|TRBV5-5
CASSTLSRVPLDEQYF
>TRBD1|TRBJ1-1|TRBV7-9
CASETDRGLTEAFF
>.|TRBJ1-4|TRBV28
CASSLWGANEKLFF
>TRBD1|TRBJ1-5|TRBV19
CASVDRVGSQPQHF
>TRBD1|TRBJ2-3|TRBV24-1
CATSDSSGGDTQYF
>.|TRBJ2-5|TRBV29-1
CSVEVGTQETQYF
>.|TRBJ1-1|TRBV19
CASSIRQNTEAFF
>.|TRBJ2-1|TRBV24-1
CATEISNEQFF
>.|TRBJ1-5|TRBV6-6
CASSYSRGSNQPQHF
>TRBD1|TRBJ1-1|TRBV12-5
CASGLVLGQGINTEAFF
>.|TRBJ2-1|TRBV29-1
CSVENYNEQFF
>.|TRBJ1-5|TRBV28
CASRGHGTDLNQPQHF
>.|TRBJ2-5|TRBV3-2
CASSQVPGREETQYF
>.|TRBJ1-1|TRBV4-1
CASSQEEGFSEAFF
>TRBD1|TRBJ1-1|TRBV6-1
CASSSGTGGHTEAFF
>.|TRBJ2-7|TRBV14
CASSPDSSSSYEQYF
>.|TRBJ1-1|TRBV9
CASSEGGTDTEAFF
>TRBD2|TRBJ2-3|TRBV20-1
CSAIPPSGRAGSTDTQYF
>.|TRBJ1-4|TRBV5-4
CASATEGNEKLFF
>.|TRBJ2-7|TRBV2
CASNLDPSYEQYF
>.|TRBJ2-1|TRBV6-1
CASSDQEGVEQFF
>.|TRBJ2-5|TRBV4-3
CASSQGRAGTQYF
>.|TRBJ2-2|TRBV30
CAWSRAGELFF
>.|TRBJ1-1|TRBV6-5
CASSYGDRSTEAFF
>.|TRBJ2-1|TRBV30
CAWGTHNEQFF
>.|TRBJ1-1|TRBV19
CASSDYTEAFF
>TRBD2|TRBJ2-3|TRBV27
CASSIRSLAGGPSDTQYF
>.|TRBJ1-2|TRBV28
CASSFSRTTNYGYTF
>.|TRBJ2-5|TRBV7-8
CASSQGSSRPPETQYF
>.|TRBJ1-6|TRBV28
CASSRDPRVGSPLHF
>TRBD2|TRBJ2-7|TRBV20-1
CSAPATSVNYEQYF
>.|TRBJ1-2|TRBV7-9
CASSLPQPQLYGYTF
>.|TRBJ2-3|TRBV7-9
CASSSMILGGMADTQYF
>.|TRBJ1-1|TRBV12-3/TRBV12-4
CASKDQMNTEAFF
>.|TRBJ1-1|TRBV29-1
CSVEGVSLNTEAFF
>TRBD2|TRBJ2-1|TRBV3-1
CASSHGGRRYNEQFF
>.|TRBJ2-1|TRBV28
CASSLSTGRGYNEQFF
>.|TRBJ2-5|TRBV30
CAWSLGGETQYF